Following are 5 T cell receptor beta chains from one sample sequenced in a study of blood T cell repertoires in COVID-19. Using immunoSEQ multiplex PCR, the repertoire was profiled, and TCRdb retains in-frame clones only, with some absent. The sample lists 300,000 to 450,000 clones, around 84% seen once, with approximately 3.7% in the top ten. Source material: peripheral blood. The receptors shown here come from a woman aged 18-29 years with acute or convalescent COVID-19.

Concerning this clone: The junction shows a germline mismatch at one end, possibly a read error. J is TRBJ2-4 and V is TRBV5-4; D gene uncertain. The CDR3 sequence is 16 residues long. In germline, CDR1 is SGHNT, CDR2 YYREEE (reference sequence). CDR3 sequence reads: CASSLDNPVATNIQYF. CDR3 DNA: TGTGCCAGCAGCTTGGACAACCCCGTAGCCACAAACATTCAGTACTTC.

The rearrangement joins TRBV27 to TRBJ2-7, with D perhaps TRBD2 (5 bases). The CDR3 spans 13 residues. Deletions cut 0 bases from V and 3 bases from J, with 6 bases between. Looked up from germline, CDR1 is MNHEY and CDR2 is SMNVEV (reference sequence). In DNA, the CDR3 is TGTGCCAGCAGTTTATCCGGGAACTACGAGCAGTACTTC. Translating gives CASSLSGNYEQYF.

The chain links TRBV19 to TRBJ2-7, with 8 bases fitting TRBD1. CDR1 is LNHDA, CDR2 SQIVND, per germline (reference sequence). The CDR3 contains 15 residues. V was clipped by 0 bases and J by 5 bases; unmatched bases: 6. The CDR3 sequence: CASSIDLQGVNEQYF. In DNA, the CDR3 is TGTGCCAGTAGTATAGATCTACAGGGGGTCAACGAGCAGTACTTC.

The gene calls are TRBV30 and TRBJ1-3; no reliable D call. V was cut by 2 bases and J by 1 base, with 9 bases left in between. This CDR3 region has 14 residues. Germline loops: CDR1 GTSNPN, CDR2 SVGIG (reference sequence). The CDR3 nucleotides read TGTGCCTGGAGTCCCGGGAGGTCTGGAAACACCATATATTTT. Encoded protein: CAWSPGRSGNTIYF.

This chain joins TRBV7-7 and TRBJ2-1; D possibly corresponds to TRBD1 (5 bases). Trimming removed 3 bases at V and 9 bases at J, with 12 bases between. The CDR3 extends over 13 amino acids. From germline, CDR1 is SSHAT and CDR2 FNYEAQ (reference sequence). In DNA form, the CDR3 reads TGTGCCAGCAGCTTGGGGCTGGGCGGTGAGCAGTTCTTC. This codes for CASSLGLGGEQFF.